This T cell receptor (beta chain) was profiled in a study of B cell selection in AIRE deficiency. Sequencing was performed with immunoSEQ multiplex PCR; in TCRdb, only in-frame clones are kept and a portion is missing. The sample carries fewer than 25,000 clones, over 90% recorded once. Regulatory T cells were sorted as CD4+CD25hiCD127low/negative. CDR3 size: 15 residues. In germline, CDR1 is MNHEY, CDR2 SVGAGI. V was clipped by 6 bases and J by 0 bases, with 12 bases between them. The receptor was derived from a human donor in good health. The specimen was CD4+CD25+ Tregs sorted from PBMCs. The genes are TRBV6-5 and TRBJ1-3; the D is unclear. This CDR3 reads CASRKDGDSGNTIYF. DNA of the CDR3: TGTGCCAGCAGAAAGGACGGTGACTCTGGAAACACCATATATTTT.